The 13 T cell receptor beta chains below all came from one sample that was sequenced in a study of T cells in localized non-small cell lung cancer. TCRdb's table, derived via immunoSEQ multiplex PCR, lists solely in-frame clones and lacks some. The sample has tens of thousands of clones, about nine tenths seen once. The specimen comprised peripheral blood, sampled before any cancer treatment. These TCRs come from a woman aged 40 to 75 with stage I lung adenocarcinoma.

The CDR3 protein is CASSQDWLGNEKLFF. The CDR3 bases are TGTGCCAGCAGCCAAGATTGGTTAGGCAATGAAAAACTGTTTTTT. The V and J genes are TRBV14 and TRBJ1-4; D remains unclear. From germline, CDR1 is SGHDN and CDR2 FVKESK. There are 15 residues in the CDR3. V was clipped by 0 bases and J by 5 bases, with 10 bases between them.

This clone was observed once. The chain couples TRBV6-5 to TRBJ1-2; weak D call: TRBD1 (5 bases). CDR1 is MNHEY and CDR2 is SVGAGI in the germline V gene. V was trimmed by 0 bases and J by 3 bases, leaving 11 bases between them. The CDR3 spans 15 residues. The CDR3, as DNA: TGTGCCAGCAGTTACTCGATTTCAGGGTACTATGGCTACACCTTC. Translating gives CASSYSISGYYGYTF.

This clone was recorded a few times. This chain links TRBV9 with TRBJ2-3, with D possibly being TRBD1 or TRBD2 (6 bases each). Deletions cut 0 bases from V and 4 bases from J, with 9 bases between. Germline V lookup: CDR1 SGDLS, CDR2 YYNGEE. This CDR3 spans 14 amino acids. The CDR3 DNA sequence: TGTGCCAGCAGCGTAGACGGGGGCGCAGATACGCAGTATTTT. It is translated as CASSVDGGADTQYF.

The chain employs TRBV27 and TRBJ2-7; D is possibly TRBD1 or TRBD2 (6 bases each). This CDR3 contains 15 residues. Germline V lookup: CDR1 MNHEY, CDR2 SMNVEV (reference sequence). The germline V and J ends were trimmed by 3 bases and 4 bases, with 16 bases remaining between them. CDR3 in DNA: TGTGCCAGCAGTTTGTCATCAGGGGAGGTGTACGAGCAGTACTTC. It is translated as CASSLSSGEVYEQYF.

The CDR3 reads CASSQGTLNEQFF. CDR3 DNA: TGTGCCAGCAGCCAGGGGACCTTAAATGAGCAGTTCTTC. The chain employs TRBV7-3 and TRBJ2-1; D is possibly TRBD1 (6 bases). The CDR3 has 13 residues. V lost 5 bases and J 7 bases, leaving 12 bases between the germline ends. Germline-derived CDR1 and CDR2 are SGHTA and FQGTGA.

The chain combines TRBV15 with TRBJ2-3; TRBD1 agrees at 9 bases. Germline V gene data show CDR1 as LNHNV and CDR2 as YYDKDF (reference sequence). This CDR3 is built from 14 residues. V lost 3 bases to trimming and J lost 5 bases; unmatched junction nucleotides: 3. The CDR3 protein is CATSRPGQGDTQYF. The CDR3 nucleotides are TGTGCCACCAGCAGGCCGGGACAGGGAGATACGCAGTATTTT.

The chain couples TRBV28 to TRBJ1-5; D is uncertain. CDR3 length equals 13 residues. V lost 7 bases and J 5 bases, leaving 12 bases between the germline ends. The germline V gene has CDR1 MDHEN and CDR2 SYDVKM. CDR3 protein: CASTEILDQPQHF. The CDR3, as DNA: TGTGCCAGCACTGAAATATTGGATCAGCCCCAGCATTTT.

This chain connects TRBV5-4 to TRBJ2-5, with D tentatively TRBD2 (5 bases). CDR3 length: 14 residues. The ends were cut back, 4 bases at V and 4 bases at J, with 14 bases in the middle. Germline V gives CDR1 SGHNT, CDR2 YYREEE (reference sequence). CDR3 loop: CASSLPEAPETQYF. Written as DNA, the CDR3 is TGTGCCAGCAGCCTCCCGGAGGCGCCAGAGACCCAGTACTTC. The variable domain in full, with the rest retrieved from reference TRBV5-4 and TRBJ2-5, is ETGVTQSPTHLIKTRGQQVTLRCSSQSGHNTVSWYQQALGQGPQFIFQYYREEENGRGNFPPRFSGLQFPNYSSELNVNALELDDSALYLCASSLPEAPETQYFGPGTRLLVL.

J is TRBJ1-1 and V is TRBV27; possibly TRBD1 for D (5 bases). The CDR3 extends over 15 amino acids. Germline values: CDR1 MNHEY, CDR2 SMNVEV (reference sequence). V was pared by 5 bases and J by 4 bases, with 17 bases between. The DNA of the CDR3 is TGTGCCAGCAGTGACGGACAACTAAGGGCCACTGAAGCTTTCTTT. Protein product: CASSDGQLRATEAFF.

Written as DNA, the CDR3 is TGTGCCAGCAGCCAAACTAGCGGGGGGGCATTAGATACGCAGTATTTT. Its translation is CASSQTSGGALDTQYF. The rearrangement uses TRBV7-2 and TRBJ2-3; 13 positions match TRBD2. Germline CDR1 SGHTA, CDR2 FQGNSA. Losses at the gene ends were 5 bases for V and 5 bases for J; bases not matched to a gene: 7. This CDR3 is 16 amino acids long.

This clone appeared a single time. This rearrangement joins TRBV6-5 to TRBJ1-2; D ambiguous. With 0 bases removed from V and 4 bases from J, the gap between germline ends came to 6 bases. The CDR3 runs 13 residues. CDR1 and CDR2 from the germline V gene are MNHEY and SVGAGI. Here the CDR3 DNA reads TGTGCCAGCAGTTACTCGGACCTCTATGGCTACACCTTC. Protein: CASSYSDLYGYTF.

This sequence joins TRBV15 and TRBJ2-2; D tentatively reads TRBD1 or TRBD2 (6 bases each). The CDR3 consists of 15 residues. The V end was cut by 1 base, the J end by 5 bases, with 11 bases between. CDR1 is LNHNV, CDR2 YYDKDF, per germline (reference sequence). CDR3 protein: CATSRVKGGTGELFF. DNA for the CDR3: TGTGCCACCAGCAGAGTTAAAGGGGGGACCGGGGAGCTGTTTTTT.

The chain is built from TRBV30 and TRBJ2-4, with 7 nucleotides matching TRBD2. Germline trimming cut 2 bases from V and 2 bases from J; bases unmatched to any gene: 9. Germline V gives CDR1 GTSNPN, CDR2 SVGIG (reference sequence). The CDR3 spans 16 residues. The CDR3 loop reads CAWSPTGLLTKNIQYF. In DNA, the CDR3 is TGTGCCTGGAGTCCTACGGGACTATTAACCAAAAACATTCAGTACTTC.